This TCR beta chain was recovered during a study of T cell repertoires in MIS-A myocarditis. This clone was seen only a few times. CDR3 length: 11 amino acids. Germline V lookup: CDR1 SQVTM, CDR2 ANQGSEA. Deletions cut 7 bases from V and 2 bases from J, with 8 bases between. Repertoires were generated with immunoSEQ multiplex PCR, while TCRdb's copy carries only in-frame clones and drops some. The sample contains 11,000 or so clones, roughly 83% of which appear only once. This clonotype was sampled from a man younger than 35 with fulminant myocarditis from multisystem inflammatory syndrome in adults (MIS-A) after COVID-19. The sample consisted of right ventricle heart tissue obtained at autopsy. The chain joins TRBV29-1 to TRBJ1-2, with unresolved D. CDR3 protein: CSAGKNYGYTF. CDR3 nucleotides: TGCAGCGCCGGCAAGAACTATGGCTACACCTTC. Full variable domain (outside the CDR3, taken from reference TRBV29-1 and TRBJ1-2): SAVISQKPSRDICQRGTSLTIQCQVDSQVTMMFWYRQQPGQSLTLIATANQGSEATYESGFVIDKFPISRPNLTFSTLTVSNMSPEDSSIYLCSAGKNYGYTFGSGTRLTVV.